This T cell receptor beta chain derives from a study of T cell responses to AZD1222 COVID-19 vaccine. The CDR3 has 15 amino acids. V dropped 2 bases and J dropped 6; count of bases not matched to a gene: 7. Germline V lookup: CDR1 MNHEY, CDR2 SVGEGT. Sequencing was performed with immunoSEQ multiplex PCR; in TCRdb, only in-frame clones are kept and a portion is missing. The sample contains some 130,000 clones, approximately 91% of which appear only once. This clonotype was sampled from an adult who received the AZD1222 COVID-19 vaccine. V usage is TRBV6-2 or TRBV6-3 and J usage is TRBJ2-7; 10 bases map to TRBD2. This specimen was peripheral blood, taken 28 days after the second AZD1222 dose. The CDR3 coding sequence is TGTGCCAGCAGTTACGGTAGCGGGAGGAAGGGCGAGCAGTACTTC. This codes for CASSYGSGRKGEQYF.